This is a list of T cell receptor beta chains from one sample in a study of CD8+CD57+ T cells in acquired aplastic anemia. One entry per CDR3 protein, called by TCRdb with MiXCR from the reads. The sample carries around 200,000 distinct CDR3 sequences, roughly 63% recorded once. The sample consisted of sorted CD4+, CD8+, or CD8+CD57+ T cells (not recorded which) from PBMCs. The source of these receptors is a human donor with aplastic anemia. CDR3s include the opening cysteine and the closing phenylalanine or tryptophan. The order of the fields is V gene, J gene, clone size, D gene, CDR3 DNA, CDR3 protein. The D gene is left open where the match is weak. Not every row has a clone size; where given, it reads once, few, many or a size class.

TRBV7-8	TRBJ2-7	.	.	TGTGCCAGCAGCTTAGAGCTGGGGGCGATCTACGAGCAGTACTTC	CASSLELGAIYEQYF
TRBV20-1	TRBJ2-7	.	TRBD2	TGCAGTGCTAGAGGGGAAGGGACTAGCGGCTACGAGCAGTACTTC	CSARGEGTSGYEQYF
TRBV29-1	TRBJ2-7	.	.	TGCAGCGCCGACTTCGGGGCGTTGGGCGAGCAGTACTTC	CSADFGALGEQYF
TRBV5-6	TRBJ2-1	.	.	TGTGCCAGCAGCCTGGGGGAAAGGTCCTACAATGAGCAGTTCTTC	CASSLGERSYNEQFF
TRBV12-5	TRBJ2-4	.	TRBD2	TGTGCTAGTGGTCTCCTACTAGCGGGGCAAGGAAACATTCAGTACTTC	CASGLLLAGQGNIQYF
TRBV6-1	TRBJ1-3	.	TRBD1	TGTGCCAGCAGTTACGGGGGGACAGACTCTGGAAACACCATATATTTT	CASSYGGTDSGNTIYF
TRBV9	TRBJ1-5	few	.	TGTGCCAGCAGCGTGGACAGTGATCAGCCCCAGCATTTT	CASSVDSDQPQHF
TRBV12-5	TRBJ2-5	many	TRBD2	TGTGCTAGTGGTTTGGCACTAGCGGGAAAAGAGACCCAGTACTTC	CASGLALAGKETQYF
TRBV20-1	TRBJ1-5	.	.	TGCAGTGCTAAAGGGAGCAATCAGCCCCAGCATTTT	CSAKGSNQPQHF
TRBV10-2	TRBJ2-1	.	.	TGCGCCAGCAGTGAGTCGGGGTTTTGGGAGCAGTTCTTC	CASSESGFWEQFF
TRBV9	TRBJ2-3	.	TRBD2	TGTGCCAGCAGCATCTATAGCGGGGGGCCCACAGGTACGCAGTATTTT	CASSIYSGGPTGTQYF
TRBV11-3	TRBJ1-1	.	TRBD1	TGTGCCAGCAGCTTAGATAGAGACGGGACAGGGGACCTAGGAGGGAACACTGAAGCTTTCTTT	CASSLDRDGTGDLGGNTEAFF
TRBV7-2	TRBJ1-3	.	.	TGTGCCAGCAGCCCGAGACGATCTGGAAACACCATATATTTT	CASSPRRSGNTIYF
TRBV7-2	TRBJ1-1	.	.	TGTGCCAGCAGCTCCCTGTGGGGCGATAAGTACAATGAAGCTTTCTTT	CASSSLWGDKYNEAFF
TRBV12-3/TRBV12-4	TRBJ2-1	.	TRBD1	TGTGCCAGCATCAAAGACAGGGGGAAACAGTTCTTC	CASIKDRGKQFF
TRBV10-3	TRBJ1-1	.	.	TGTGCCATCAGTGATTTCGAGAACACTGAAGCTTTCTTT	CAISDFENTEAFF
TRBV7-2	TRBJ2-5	.	TRBD2	TGTGCCAGCAGCTGGCCTCGACTAGCGGGGGCCCGGGAGACCCAGTACTTC	CASSWPRLAGARETQYF
TRBV7-9	TRBJ2-7	.	.	TGTGCCAGCAGCCAAGGACTAACCTACGAGCAGTACTTC	CASSQGLTYEQYF
TRBV4-1	TRBJ2-1	many	.	TGCGCCAGCAGCCAAGAGGCTCTGCAGCGGCCAATCCAGTTCTTC	CASSQEALQRPIQFF
TRBV7-2	TRBJ2-7	once	.	TGTGCCAGCAGCTTAGCCAACACCCGGCAGTACTTC	CASSLANTRQYF
TRBV2	TRBJ2-1	.	TRBD1	TGTGCCAGCAGCTTCTTACCGGGACAGGGAACGAATGAGCAGTTCTTC	CASSFLPGQGTNEQFF
TRBV7-9	TRBJ2-2	.	.	TGTGCCAGCAGCTGGGGACTGGGGGTCCCCACCGGGGAGCTGTTTTTT	CASSWGLGVPTGELFF
TRBV2	TRBJ1-3	few	.	TGTGCCATCAGTGGGGACGGGTCTGGAAACACCATATATTTT	CAISGDGSGNTIYF
TRBV7-2	TRBJ1-6	.	.	TGTGCCAGCACCTCCTGGGGTGGCAATTCACCCCTCCACTTT	CASTSWGGNSPLHF
TRBV10-3	TRBJ2-2	.	.	TGTGCCATCGGCACAGGCAACACCGGGGAGCTGTTTTTT	CAIGTGNTGELFF
TRBV7-9	TRBJ1-1	many	.	TGTGCCAGCAGCTTGTCTGGGATGAACACTGAAGCTTTCTTT	CASSLSGMNTEAFF
TRBV5-5	TRBJ2-1	few	.	TGTGCCAGCAGTCGAGACTTGGGAGGGGGTGGAATCGGAGAGCAGTTCTTC	CASSRDLGGGGIGEQFF
TRBV6-5	TRBJ2-1	.	TRBD1	TGTGCCAGCAGCCCTGGACAGGGCTCGTTCAATGAGCAGTTCTTC	CASSPGQGSFNEQFF
TRBV2	TRBJ1-1	few	TRBD1	TGTGCCAGCAGTGAATCGAGACAGGGGGGGACTGAAGCTTTCTTT	CASSESRQGGTEAFF
TRBV10-3	TRBJ1-1	few	.	TGTGCCATCAGTGATCAGGGGAGGTCCACTGAAGCTTTCTTT	CAISDQGRSTEAFF
TRBV6-5	TRBJ2-1	.	TRBD1	TGTGCCAGCAGTTCTCCACCGGGACAGGGGGCCCATGAGCAGTTCTTC	CASSSPPGQGAHEQFF
TRBV24-1	TRBJ2-7	few	TRBD1	TGTGCCACCAGTGATTCCGGGACAGGGCACGACGAGCAGTACTTC	CATSDSGTGHDEQYF
TRBV10-2	TRBJ2-7	.	.	TGCGCCAGCACAGTGTACTTGAGGGCCGAGCAGTACTTC	CASTVYLRAEQYF
TRBV7-2	TRBJ2-7	.	TRBD2	TGTGCCAGCAGCTCCGCAGGGACTAGCAGCTACGAGCAGTACTTC	CASSSAGTSSYEQYF
TRBV7-3	TRBJ2-3	.	TRBD2	TGTGCCAGCAGCCCCTCGGGAGGGGGTACGCAGTATTTT	CASSPSGGGTQYF
TRBV11-2	TRBJ2-7	once	.	TGCGCCAGCAGCCAAGTCGGTGGCAGGTACTACGAGCAGTACTTC	CASSQVGGRYYEQYF
TRBV12-3/TRBV12-4	TRBJ2-5	.	TRBD2	TGTGCCAGCAGCTGGGACTACCTTTTCGGGCAGACCCAGTACTTC	CASSWDYLFGQTQYF
TRBV30	TRBJ2-1	.	.	TGTGCCTGGAGTACGTCCCGCAGGGGAAGGGTAAACAATGAGCAGTTCTTC	CAWSTSRRGRVNNEQFF
TRBV7-9	TRBJ2-1	many	.	TGTGCCAGCAGCCCGGGACAAAATGAGCAGTTCTTC	CASSPGQNEQFF
TRBV9	TRBJ1-2	.	.	TGTGCCAGCAGCTCAGGGGAGGGTTCCTATGGCTACACCTTC	CASSSGEGSYGYTF
TRBV7-9	TRBJ1-1	.	.	TGTGCCAGCAGCCTCGCGGGGGGGATGAACACTGAAGCTTTCTTT	CASSLAGGMNTEAFF